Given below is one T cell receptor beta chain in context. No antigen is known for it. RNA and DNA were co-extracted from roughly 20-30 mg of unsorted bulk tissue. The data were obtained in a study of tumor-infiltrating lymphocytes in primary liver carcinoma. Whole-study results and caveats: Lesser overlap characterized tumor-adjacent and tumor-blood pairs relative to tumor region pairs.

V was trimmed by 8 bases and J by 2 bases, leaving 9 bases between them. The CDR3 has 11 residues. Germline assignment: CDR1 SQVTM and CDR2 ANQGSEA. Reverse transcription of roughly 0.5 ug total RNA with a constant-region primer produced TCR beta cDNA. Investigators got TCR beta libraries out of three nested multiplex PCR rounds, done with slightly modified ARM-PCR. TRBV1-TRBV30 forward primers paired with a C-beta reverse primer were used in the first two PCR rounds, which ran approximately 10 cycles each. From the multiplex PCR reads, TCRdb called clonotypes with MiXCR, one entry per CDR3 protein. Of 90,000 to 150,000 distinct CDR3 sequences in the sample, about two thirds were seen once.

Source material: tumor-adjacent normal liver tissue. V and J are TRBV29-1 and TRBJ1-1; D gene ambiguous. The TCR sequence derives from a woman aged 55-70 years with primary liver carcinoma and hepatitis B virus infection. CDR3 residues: CSIRLNTEAFF. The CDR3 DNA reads TGCAGCATCAGACTAAACACTGAAGCTTTCTTT.